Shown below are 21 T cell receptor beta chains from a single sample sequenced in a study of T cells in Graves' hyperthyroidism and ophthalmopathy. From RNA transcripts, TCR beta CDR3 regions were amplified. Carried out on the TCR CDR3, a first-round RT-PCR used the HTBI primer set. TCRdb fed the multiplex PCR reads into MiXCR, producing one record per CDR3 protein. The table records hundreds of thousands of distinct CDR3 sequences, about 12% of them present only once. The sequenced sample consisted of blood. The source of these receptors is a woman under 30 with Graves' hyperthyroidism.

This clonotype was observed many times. The CDR3 nucleotides read TGTGCCAGCAGCCCTACGTGGACAGGGGGACACAATACCTTC. It translates to CASSPTWTGGHNTF. The genes are TRBV12-3 or TRBV12-4 and TRBJ1-2; 10 bases map to TRBD1. The CDR3 length is 14 residues. V dropped 6 bases and J dropped 14; count of bases not matched to a gene: 15.

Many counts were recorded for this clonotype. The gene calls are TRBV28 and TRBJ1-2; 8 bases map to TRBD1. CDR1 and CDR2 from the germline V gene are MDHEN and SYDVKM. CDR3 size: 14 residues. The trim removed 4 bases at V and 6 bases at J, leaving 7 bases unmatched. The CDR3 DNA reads TGTGCCAGCAGTTCAGCCACAGGGGGGAATGGCTACACCTTC. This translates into CASSSATGGNGYTF.

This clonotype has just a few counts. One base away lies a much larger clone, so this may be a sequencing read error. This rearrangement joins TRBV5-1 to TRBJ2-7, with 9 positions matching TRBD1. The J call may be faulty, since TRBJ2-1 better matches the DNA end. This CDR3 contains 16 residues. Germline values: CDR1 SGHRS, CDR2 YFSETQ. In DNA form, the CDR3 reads TGCGCCAGCAGCTTGGAACCGGGACAGGGCTCCTACGAGCAGTTCTTC. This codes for CASSLEPGQGSYEQFF.

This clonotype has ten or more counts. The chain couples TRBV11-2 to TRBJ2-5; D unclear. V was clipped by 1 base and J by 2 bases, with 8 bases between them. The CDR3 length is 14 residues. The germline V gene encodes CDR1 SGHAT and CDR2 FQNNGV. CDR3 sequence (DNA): TGTGCCAGCAGCTTAGGGTTTCAGCAAGAGACCCAGTACTTC. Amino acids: CASSLGFQQETQYF.

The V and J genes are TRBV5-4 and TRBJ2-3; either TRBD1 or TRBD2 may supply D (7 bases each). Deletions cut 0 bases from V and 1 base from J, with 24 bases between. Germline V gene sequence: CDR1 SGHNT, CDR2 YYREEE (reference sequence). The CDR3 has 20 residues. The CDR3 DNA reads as TGTGCCAGCAGCTTGGGTGGGAGGGGGCGCCGAAGTTCGGGCACAGATACGCAGTATTTT. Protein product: CASSLGGRGRRSSGTDTQYF.

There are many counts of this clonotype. CDR3 loop: CASSETSGGHNEQFF. CDR3 DNA: TGTGCCAGCTCAGAGACTAGCGGGGGCCACAATGAGCAGTTCTTC. The chain uses TRBV18 and TRBJ2-1; TRBD2 agrees at 12 bases. Unmatched junction bases numbered 4, after V lost 5 bases and J lost 5 bases. Germline V lookup: CDR1 KGHSH, CDR2 LQKENI. This CDR3 comprises 15 residues.

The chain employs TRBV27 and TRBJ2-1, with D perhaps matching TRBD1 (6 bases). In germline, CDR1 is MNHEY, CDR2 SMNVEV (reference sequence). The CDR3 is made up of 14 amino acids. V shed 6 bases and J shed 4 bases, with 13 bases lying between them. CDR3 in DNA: TGTGCCAGCAGGGGGGACATTTCATACAATGAGCAGTTCTTC. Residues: CASRGDISYNEQFF.

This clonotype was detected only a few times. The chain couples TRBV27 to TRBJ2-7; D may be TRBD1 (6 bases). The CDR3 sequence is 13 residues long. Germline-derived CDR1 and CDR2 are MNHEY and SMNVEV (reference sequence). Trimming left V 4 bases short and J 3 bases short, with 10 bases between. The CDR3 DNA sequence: TGTGCCAGCAGTTGGGGGCAGGGCTACGAGCAGTACTTC. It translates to CASSWGQGYEQYF.

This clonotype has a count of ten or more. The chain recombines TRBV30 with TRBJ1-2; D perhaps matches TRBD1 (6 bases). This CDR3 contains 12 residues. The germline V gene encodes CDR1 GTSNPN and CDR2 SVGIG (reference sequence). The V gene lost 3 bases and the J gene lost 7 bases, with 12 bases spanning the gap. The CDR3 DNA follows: TGTGCCTGGAGGGTCCAGGGGCCTGGCTACACCTTC. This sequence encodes CAWRVQGPGYTF.

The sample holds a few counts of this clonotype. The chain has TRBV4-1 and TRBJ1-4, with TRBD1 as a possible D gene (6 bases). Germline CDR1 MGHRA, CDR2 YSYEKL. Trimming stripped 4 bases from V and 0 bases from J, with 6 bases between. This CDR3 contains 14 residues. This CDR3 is CASSRDTTNEKLFF. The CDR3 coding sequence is TGCGCCAGCAGCCGGGACACAACTAATGAAAAACTGTTTTTT.

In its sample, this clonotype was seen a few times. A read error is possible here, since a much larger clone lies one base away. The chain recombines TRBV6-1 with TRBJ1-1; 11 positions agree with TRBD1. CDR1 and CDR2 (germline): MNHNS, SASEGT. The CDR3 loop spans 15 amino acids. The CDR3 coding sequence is TGTGCCAGCAGTGAGGACAGGGGGCGCGTCACTGAAGCTTCCTTT. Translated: CASSEDRGRVTEASF.

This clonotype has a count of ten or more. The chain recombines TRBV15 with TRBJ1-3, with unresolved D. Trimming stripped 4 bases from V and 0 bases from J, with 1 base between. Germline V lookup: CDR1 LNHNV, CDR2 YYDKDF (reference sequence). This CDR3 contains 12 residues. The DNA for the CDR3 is TGTGCCACCAGCAACTCTGGAAACACCATATATTTT. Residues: CATSNSGNTIYF.

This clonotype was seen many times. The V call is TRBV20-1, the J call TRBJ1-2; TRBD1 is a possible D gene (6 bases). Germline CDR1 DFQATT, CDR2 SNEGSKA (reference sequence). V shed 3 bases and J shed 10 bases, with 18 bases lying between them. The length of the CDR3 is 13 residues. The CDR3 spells CSASSGGVSDYTF. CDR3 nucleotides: TGCAGTGCTAGCTCTGGGGGCGTAAGTGACTACACCTTC.

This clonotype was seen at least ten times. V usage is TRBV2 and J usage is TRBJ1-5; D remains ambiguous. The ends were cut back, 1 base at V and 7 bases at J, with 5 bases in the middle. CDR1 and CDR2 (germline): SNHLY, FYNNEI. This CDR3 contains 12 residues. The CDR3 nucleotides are TGTGCCAGCAGTGAAGAAAGGCAGCCCCAGCATTTT. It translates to CASSEERQPQHF.

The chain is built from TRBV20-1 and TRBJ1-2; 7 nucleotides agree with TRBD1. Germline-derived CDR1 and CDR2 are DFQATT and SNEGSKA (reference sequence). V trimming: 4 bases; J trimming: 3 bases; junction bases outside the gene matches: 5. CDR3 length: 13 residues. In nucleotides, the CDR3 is TGCAGTGCTATCCCCGGGACAGACTATGGCTACACCTTC. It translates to CSAIPGTDYGYTF.

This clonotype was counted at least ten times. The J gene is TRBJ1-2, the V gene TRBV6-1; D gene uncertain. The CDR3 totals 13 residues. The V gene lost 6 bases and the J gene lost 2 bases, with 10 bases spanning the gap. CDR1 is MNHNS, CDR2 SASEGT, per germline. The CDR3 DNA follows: TGTGCCAGCAGGCCCGGGTACAACTATGGCTACACCTTC. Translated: CASRPGYNYGYTF.

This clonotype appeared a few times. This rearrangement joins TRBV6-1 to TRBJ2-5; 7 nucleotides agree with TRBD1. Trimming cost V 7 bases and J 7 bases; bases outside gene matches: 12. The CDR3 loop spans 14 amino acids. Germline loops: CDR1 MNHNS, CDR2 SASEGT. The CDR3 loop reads CASTEGQAPGTQYF. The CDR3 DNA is TGTGCCAGCACCGAAGGACAGGCCCCAGGGACCCAGTACTTC.

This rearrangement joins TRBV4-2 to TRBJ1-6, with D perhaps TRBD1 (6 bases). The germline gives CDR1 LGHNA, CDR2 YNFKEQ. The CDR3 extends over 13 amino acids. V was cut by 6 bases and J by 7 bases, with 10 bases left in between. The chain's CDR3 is CASREQGNSPLHF. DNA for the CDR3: TGTGCCAGCAGGGAACAGGGAAATTCACCCCTCCACTTT.

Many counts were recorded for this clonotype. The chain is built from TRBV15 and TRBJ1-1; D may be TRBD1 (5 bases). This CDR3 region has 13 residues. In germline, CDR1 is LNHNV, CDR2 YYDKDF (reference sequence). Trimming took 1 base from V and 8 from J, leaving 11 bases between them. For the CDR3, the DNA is TGTGCCACCAGCAGAGGGTCAGCAGGGGAAGCTTTCTTT. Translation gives CATSRGSAGEAFF.

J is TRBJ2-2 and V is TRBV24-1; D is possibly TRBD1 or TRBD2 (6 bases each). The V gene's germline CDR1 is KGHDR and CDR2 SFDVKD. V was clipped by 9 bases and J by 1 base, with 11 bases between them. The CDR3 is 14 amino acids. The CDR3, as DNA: TGTGCCACCGAGGGGGGCATGAACACCGGGGAGCTGTTTTTT. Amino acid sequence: CATEGGMNTGELFF.

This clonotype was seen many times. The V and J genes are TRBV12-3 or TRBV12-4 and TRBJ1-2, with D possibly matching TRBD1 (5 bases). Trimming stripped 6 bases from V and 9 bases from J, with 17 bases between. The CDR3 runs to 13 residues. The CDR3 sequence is CASSPGTAASYTF. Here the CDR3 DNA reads TGTGCCAGCAGCCCTGGGACTGCGGCCAGCTACACCTTC.